This T cell receptor (beta chain) stems from a study of T-cell reconstitution after alpha-beta-depleted transplantation in children. CDR3 length: 15 amino acids. Trimming took 0 bases from V and 1 from J, leaving 11 bases between them. CDR1 is DFQATT and CDR2 is SNEGSKA in the germline V gene (reference sequence). Points on this clonotype: The antigen remains unidentified.

Unique molecular identifiers were used in preparing the TCRbeta library. TCRdb reprocessed the PCR reads via MiXCR and lists one record per CDR3 protein. The data hold fewer than 550,000 distinct CDR3 sequences, with about an eighth observed a single time. Study-wide findings and caveats: Surviving recipient cells, namely T cells and thymic progenitors, were the source of high day-60 TCRbeta diversity in some patients. Several hundred rapidly expanded clones from non-depleted graft cells reportedly supplied alpha-beta T cells about two months post-transplant.

The chain has TRBV20-1 and TRBJ2-3, with D possibly matching TRBD1 (5 bases). Specimen: PBMCs, mostly from graft donor cells, collected 180 days after TCRalphabeta/CD19-depleted stem cell transplant. The clonotype originates from a female patient aged 2-15 years who had a stem cell transplant for aplastic anemia, so the T cells may come from the graft donor. The CDR3: CSARDVQARTDTQYF. CDR3 sequence (DNA): TGCAGTGCTAGAGATGTACAGGCCCGCACAGATACGCAGTATTTT.